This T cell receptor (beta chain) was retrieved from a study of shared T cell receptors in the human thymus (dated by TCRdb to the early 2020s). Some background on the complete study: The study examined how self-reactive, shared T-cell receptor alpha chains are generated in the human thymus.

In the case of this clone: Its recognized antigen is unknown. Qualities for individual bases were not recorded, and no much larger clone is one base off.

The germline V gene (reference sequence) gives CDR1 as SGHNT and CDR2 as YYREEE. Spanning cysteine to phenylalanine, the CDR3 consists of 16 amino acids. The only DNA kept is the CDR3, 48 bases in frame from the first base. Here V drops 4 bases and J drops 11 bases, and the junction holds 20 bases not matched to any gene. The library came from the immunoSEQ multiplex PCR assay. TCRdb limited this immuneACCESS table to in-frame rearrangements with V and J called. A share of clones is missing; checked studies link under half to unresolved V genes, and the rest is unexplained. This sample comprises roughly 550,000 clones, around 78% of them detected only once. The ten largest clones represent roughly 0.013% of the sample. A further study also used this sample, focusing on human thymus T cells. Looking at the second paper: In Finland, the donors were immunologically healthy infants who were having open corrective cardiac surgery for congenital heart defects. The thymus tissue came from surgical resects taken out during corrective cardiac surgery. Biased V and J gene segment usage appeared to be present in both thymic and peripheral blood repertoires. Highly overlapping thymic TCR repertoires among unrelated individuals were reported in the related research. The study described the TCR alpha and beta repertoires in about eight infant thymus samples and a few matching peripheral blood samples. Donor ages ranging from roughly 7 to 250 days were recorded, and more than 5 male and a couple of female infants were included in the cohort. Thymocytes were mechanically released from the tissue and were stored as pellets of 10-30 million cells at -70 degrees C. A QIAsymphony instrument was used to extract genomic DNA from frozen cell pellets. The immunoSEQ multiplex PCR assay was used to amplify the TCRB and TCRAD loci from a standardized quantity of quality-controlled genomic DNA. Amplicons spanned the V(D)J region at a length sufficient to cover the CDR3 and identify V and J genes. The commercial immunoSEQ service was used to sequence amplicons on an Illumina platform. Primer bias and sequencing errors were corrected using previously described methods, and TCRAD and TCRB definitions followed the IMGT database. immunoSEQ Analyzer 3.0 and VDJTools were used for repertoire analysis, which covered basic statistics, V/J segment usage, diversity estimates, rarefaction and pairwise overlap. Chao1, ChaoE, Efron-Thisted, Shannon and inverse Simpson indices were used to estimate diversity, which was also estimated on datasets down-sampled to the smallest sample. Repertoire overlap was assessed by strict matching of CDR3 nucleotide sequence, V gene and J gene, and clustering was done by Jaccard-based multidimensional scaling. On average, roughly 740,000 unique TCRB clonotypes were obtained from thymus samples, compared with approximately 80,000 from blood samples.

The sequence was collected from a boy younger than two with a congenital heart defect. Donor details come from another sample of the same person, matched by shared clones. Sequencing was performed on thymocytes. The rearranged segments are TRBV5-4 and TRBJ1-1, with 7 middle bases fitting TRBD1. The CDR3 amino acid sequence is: CASSARDNRGRWRAFF. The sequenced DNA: TGTGCCAGCAGCGCCCGAGACAACAGGGGCAGGTGGAGGGCTTTCTTT.